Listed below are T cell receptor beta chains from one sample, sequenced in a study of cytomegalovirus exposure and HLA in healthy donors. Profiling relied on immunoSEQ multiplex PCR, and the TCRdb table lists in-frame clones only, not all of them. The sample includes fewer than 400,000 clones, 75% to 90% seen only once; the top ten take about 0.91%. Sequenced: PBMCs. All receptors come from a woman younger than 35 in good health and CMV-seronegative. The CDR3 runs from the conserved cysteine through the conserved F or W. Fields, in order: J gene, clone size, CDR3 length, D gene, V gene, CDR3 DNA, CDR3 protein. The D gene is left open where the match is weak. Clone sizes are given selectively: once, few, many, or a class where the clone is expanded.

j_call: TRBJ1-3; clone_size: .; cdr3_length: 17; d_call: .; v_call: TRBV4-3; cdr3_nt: TGCGCCAGCAGCCAGAACATTGGCCAACACTCTGGAAACACCATATATTTT; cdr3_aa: CASSQNIGQHSGNTIYF
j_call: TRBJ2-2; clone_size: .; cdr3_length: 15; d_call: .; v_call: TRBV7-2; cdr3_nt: TGTGCCAGTAGAAGTCAGGGGATAGGCACCGGGGAGCTGTTTTTT; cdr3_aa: CASRSQGIGTGELFF
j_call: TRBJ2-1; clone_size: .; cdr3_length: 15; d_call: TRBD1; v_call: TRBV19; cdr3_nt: TGTGCCAGTACCACGACAGGGGGCGCCCTCAATGAGCAGTTCTTC; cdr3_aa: CASTTTGGALNEQFF
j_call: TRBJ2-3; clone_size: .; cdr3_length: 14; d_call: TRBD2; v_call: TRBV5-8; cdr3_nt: TGTGCCAGCAGCCGACTAGCGGGAGTAGATACGCAGTATTTT; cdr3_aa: CASSRLAGVDTQYF
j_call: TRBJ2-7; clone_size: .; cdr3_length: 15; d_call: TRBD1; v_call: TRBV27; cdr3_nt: TGTGCCAGCAGTTTTACCGGGACAGGGCTTAGGGAGCAGTACTTC; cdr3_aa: CASSFTGTGLREQYF
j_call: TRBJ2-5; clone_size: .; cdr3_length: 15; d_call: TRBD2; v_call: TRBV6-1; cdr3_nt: TGTGCCAGCATAGGACTAGCGGTATTCCAAGAGACCCAGTACTTC; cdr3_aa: CASIGLAVFQETQYF
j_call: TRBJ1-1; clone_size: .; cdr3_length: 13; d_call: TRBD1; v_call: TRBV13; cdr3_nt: TGTGCCAGCAGCCCAACAGGGGGCACTGAAGCTTTCTTT; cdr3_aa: CASSPTGGTEAFF
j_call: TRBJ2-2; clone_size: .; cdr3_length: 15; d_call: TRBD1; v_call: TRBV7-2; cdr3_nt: TGTGCCAGCAGCAAAGACAGGGTTAGCACCGGGGAGCTGTTTTTT; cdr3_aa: CASSKDRVSTGELFF
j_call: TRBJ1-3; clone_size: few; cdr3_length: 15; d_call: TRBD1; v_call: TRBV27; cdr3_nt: TGTGCCAGCAGAACTTCCGGGACAGGGGCGAACACCATATATTTT; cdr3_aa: CASRTSGTGANTIYF
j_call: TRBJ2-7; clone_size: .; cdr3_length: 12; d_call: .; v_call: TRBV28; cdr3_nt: TGTGCCAGCAGTTCCATCAGGGCCGAGCAGTACTTC; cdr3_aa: CASSSIRAEQYF
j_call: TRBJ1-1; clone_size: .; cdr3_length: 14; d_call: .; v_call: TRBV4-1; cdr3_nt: TGCGCCAGCAGCCAGATTCCGCGCGGGACTGAAGCTTTCTTT; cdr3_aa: CASSQIPRGTEAFF
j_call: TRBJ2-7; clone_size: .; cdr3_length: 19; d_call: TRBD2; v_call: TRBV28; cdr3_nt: TGTGCCAGCAGTACCTCCGGGACTAGCGGGAGAAGCTACGGCTACGAGCAGTACTTC; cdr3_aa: CASSTSGTSGRSYGYEQYF
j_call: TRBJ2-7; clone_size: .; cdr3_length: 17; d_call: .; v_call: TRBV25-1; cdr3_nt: TGTGCCAGCAGTGAGAGGGCGACCGATTTCCCCTCCTACGAGCAGTACTTC; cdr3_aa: CASSERATDFPSYEQYF